This T cell receptor beta chain was obtained from a study of T cell responses to AZD1222 COVID-19 vaccine. Findings of the study overall: Among the donors, most were white British and more were female, and clonal diversity was possibly underestimated. The span of vaccine-associated CD4 TCRs extended across spike, with dominance at 160-218 and 743-854.

The CDR3 is 12 residues long. Germline values: CDR1 SGDLS, CDR2 YYNGEE. Trimming removed 0 bases from V and 3 bases from J, with 3 bases in between. Assay used: immunoSEQ multiplex PCR; TCRdb lists only in-frame clones, some missing. The sample lists some 200,000 clones; more than 90% were seen once. This clone was detected only once. Its antigen is still unknown. This TCR was recovered from an adult who received the MenACWY meningococcal vaccine as a control. This rearrangement joins TRBV9 to TRBJ1-1; no clear D. The sequencing here drew on peripheral blood, taken 28 days after the second dose of the MenACWY control vaccine. Here the CDR3 reads CASSVVDTEAFF. DNA of the CDR3: TGTGCCAGCAGCGTAGTGGACACTGAAGCTTTCTTT.